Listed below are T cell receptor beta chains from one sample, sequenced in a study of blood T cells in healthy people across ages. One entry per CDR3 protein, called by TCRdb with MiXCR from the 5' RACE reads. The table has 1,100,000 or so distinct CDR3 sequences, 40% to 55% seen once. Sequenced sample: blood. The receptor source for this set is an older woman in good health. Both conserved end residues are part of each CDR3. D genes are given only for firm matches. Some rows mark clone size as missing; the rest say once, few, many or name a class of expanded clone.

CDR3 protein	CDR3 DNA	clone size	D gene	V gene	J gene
CATSRGGGYTDTQYF	TGTGCCACCAGCAGAGGGGGAGGGTATACAGATACGCAGTATTTT	.	TRBD2	TRBV15	TRBJ2-3
CASSPTDYRSYNEQFF	TGTGCCAGCAGTCCGACAGACTACCGGTCCTACAATGAGCAGTTCTTC	.	.	TRBV27	TRBJ2-1
CASSPGQGRGYSQPQHF	TGTGCCAGCAGTCCAGGACAGGGCCGGGGTTATAGTCAGCCCCAGCATTTT	.	TRBD1	TRBV7-9	TRBJ1-5
CASSPQGPRSPLHF	TGTGCCAGCAGCCCACAGGGCCCCAGGTCACCCCTCCACTTT	.	.	TRBV7-2	TRBJ1-6
CSASPRNLGEQYF	TGCAGTGCTAGTCCGCGGAACCTGGGGGAGCAGTACTTC	.	.	TRBV20-1	TRBJ2-7
CASSAGTGVYGYTF	TGTGCCAGCAGTGCCGGGACAGGGGTCTATGGCTACACCTTC	.	TRBD1	TRBV2	TRBJ1-2
CASSPPPTRRTTEAFF	TGTGCCAGCAGCCCCCCCCCCACAAGAAGAACCACTGAAGCTTTCTTT	many	.	TRBV11-2	TRBJ1-1
CASSLSAKETQYF	TGTGCCAGCAGCTTATCTGCGAAAGAGACCCAGTACTTC	few	.	TRBV11-3	TRBJ2-5
CASKGETGANEQYF	TGTGCCAGCAAGGGTGAGACAGGAGCGAACGAGCAGTACTTC	.	.	TRBV6-5	TRBJ2-7
CSAPGPQDPYEQYF	TGCAGTGCTCCGGGACCACAAGATCCCTACGAGCAGTACTTC	.	.	TRBV20-1	TRBJ2-7
CASSAAPQNEQFF	TGTGCCAGCAGCGCGGCCCCGCAAAATGAGCAGTTCTTC	.	.	TRBV9	TRBJ2-1
CASRTGGEFVSGYTF	TGTGCCAGCCGCACAGGGGGCGAATTTGTTTCTGGCTACACCTTC	.	TRBD1	TRBV28	TRBJ1-2
CASSLTSTGVFDYGYTF	TGTGCCAGCAGCCTAACGTCGACGGGGGTTTTCGACTATGGCTACACCTTC	.	.	TRBV9	TRBJ1-2
CSARDQGTLPYGYTF	TGCAGTGCTAGAGATCAGGGAACCCTACCTTATGGCTACACCTTC	.	.	TRBV20-1	TRBJ1-2
CASSYSPYTNRDTQYF	TGTGCCAGCAGTTACTCCCCTTATACCAACAGGGATACGCAGTATTTT	few	.	TRBV6-5	TRBJ2-3
CASSITGCEQYF	TGTGCCAGCAGTATAACAGGGTGCGAGCAGTACTTC	.	.	TRBV12-3/TRBV12-4	TRBJ2-7
CASSQEGTGGGTQYF	TGCGCCAGCAGCCAAGAGGGGACAGGAGGTGGGACCCAGTACTTC	.	TRBD1	TRBV4-1	TRBJ2-5
CASRGPGVGQPQHF	TGTGCCAGCAGAGGTCCAGGGGTGGGGCAGCCCCAGCATTTT	.	.	TRBV3-1	TRBJ1-5
CASSLAGAVTQYF	TGCGCCAGCAGCTTGGCCGGCGCCGTGACGCAGTATTTT	.	.	TRBV5-1	TRBJ2-3
CASSTGLAGGSPGYNEQYF	TGTGCCAGCTCAACAGGGCTAGCGGGAGGAAGTCCGGGCTACAATGAGCAGTACTTC	.	TRBD2	TRBV18	TRBJ2-7
CASTGTGVNSTSYEQYF	TGTGCCAGCACCGGTACAGGGGTAAACAGTACCTCCTACGAGCAGTACTTC	.	TRBD1	TRBV6-1	TRBJ2-7
CASSSGAISQTQYF	TGCGCCAGCAGCTCGGGGGCGATCTCTCAGACCCAGTACTTC	.	.	TRBV5-1	TRBJ2-5
CAIYMGNTGELFF	TGTGCCATTTACATGGGGAACACCGGGGAGCTGTTTTTT	.	.	TRBV27	TRBJ2-2
CASTRSGRNTGELFF	TGTGCCAGCACCAGGTCGGGCAGGAACACCGGGGAGCTGTTTTTT	once	.	TRBV28	TRBJ2-2
CASRPSGRETQYF	TGTGCCAGCCGCCCCTCGGGTAGGGAGACCCAGTACTTC	few	.	TRBV12-3/TRBV12-4	TRBJ2-5
CASSAWTSGRQSETQFF	TGCGCCAGCAGCGCCTGGACTAGCGGGAGGCAGTCGGAGACCCAGTTCTTC	.	TRBD2	TRBV5-1	TRBJ2-1
CASSSGTGLGSEQFF	TGTGCCAGCAGTTCCGGGACTGGGTTAGGTAGTGAGCAGTTCTTC	.	.	TRBV27	TRBJ2-1
CSARLVTDTQYF	TGCAGTGCTAGACTAGTCACAGATACGCAGTATTTT	.	.	TRBV20-1	TRBJ2-3
CASSQRDRGYNEQYF	TGCGCCAGCAGCCAACGTGACAGGGGCTACAATGAGCAGTACTTC	few	TRBD1	TRBV5-1	TRBJ2-7
CASSQELAEEGTQYF	TGTGCCAGCAGCCAAGAACTAGCGGAGGAGGGGACGCAGTATTTT	few	TRBD2	TRBV4-2	TRBJ2-3
CATSRDEWGLAGVAGNEQFF	TGTGCCACCAGCAGAGATGAGTGGGGACTAGCGGGAGTAGCGGGTAATGAGCAGTTCTTC	.	TRBD2	TRBV15	TRBJ2-1
CASSQLGDTQYF	TGTGCCAGCAGCCAACTTGGAGATACGCAGTATTTT	.	.	TRBV4-1	TRBJ2-3
CAIQGAQDTQYF	TGTGCCATCCAGGGTGCACAAGATACGCAGTATTTT	.	.	TRBV10-3	TRBJ2-3